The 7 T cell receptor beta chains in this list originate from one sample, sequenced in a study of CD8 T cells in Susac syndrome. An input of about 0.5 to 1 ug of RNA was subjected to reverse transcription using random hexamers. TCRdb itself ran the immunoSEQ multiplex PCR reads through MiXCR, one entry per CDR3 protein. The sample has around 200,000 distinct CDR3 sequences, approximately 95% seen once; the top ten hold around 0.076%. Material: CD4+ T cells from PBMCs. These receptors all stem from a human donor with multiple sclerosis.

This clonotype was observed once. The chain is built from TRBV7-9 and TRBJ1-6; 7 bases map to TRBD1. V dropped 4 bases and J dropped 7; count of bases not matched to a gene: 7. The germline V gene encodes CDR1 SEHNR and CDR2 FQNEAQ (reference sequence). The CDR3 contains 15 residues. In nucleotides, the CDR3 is TGTGCCAGCAGCTGGGAAGGGACAGACAATTCACCCCTCCACTTT. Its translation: CASSWEGTDNSPLHF.

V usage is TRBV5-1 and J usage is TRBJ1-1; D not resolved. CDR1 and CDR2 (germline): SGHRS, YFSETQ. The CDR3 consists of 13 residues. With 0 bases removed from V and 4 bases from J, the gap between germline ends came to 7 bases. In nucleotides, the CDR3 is TGCGCCAGCAGCTTGGATTGGGGCACTGAAGCTTTCTTT. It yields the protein CASSLDWGTEAFF.

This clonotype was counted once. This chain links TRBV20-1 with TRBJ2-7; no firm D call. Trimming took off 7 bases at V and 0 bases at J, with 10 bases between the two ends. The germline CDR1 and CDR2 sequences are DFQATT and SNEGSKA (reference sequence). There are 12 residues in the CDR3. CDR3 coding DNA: TGCAGTGTCGGGCCGAGCTCCTACGAGCAGTACTTC. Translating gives CSVGPSSYEQYF.

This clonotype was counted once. Here the CDR3 reads CASSGGTASGANVLTF. The CDR3, as DNA: TGTGCCAGCAGTGGAGGGACAGCCTCTGGGGCCAACGTCCTGACTTTC. V usage is TRBV6-1 and J usage is TRBJ2-6, with TRBD1 matching 7 bases. This CDR3 contains 16 residues. V lost 4 bases and J lost 0; bases outside the gene matches: 3. CDR1 and CDR2 from the germline V gene are MNHNS and SASEGT.

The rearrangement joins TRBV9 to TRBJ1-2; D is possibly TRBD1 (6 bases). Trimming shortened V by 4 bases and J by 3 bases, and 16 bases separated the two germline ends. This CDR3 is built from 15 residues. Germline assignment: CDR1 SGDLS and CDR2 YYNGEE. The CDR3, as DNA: TGTGCCAGCAGCCCGACGCCGGACAGAGACTATGGCTACACCTTC. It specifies CASSPTPDRDYGYTF.

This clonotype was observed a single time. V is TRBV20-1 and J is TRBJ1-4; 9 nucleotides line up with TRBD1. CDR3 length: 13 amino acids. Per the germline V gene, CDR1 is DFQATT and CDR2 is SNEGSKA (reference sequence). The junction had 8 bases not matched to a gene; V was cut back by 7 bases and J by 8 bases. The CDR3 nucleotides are TGCAGTGTCCAACAGGGGGCTGTGGAAAAACTGTTTTTT. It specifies CSVQQGAVEKLFF.

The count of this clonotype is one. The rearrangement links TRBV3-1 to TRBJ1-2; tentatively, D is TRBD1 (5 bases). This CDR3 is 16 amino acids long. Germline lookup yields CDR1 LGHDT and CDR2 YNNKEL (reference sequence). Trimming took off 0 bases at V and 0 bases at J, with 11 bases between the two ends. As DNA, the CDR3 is TGTGCCAGCAGCCAAGATTGGGGGACGGCTAACTATGGCTACACCTTC. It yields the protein CASSQDWGTANYGYTF.